Each of the 14 T cell receptor beta chains below was sequenced from the same sample in a study of T cells in localized non-small cell lung cancer. Clones were read by immunoSEQ multiplex PCR, and TCRdb kept only the in-frame ones, dropping some. The table records tens of thousands of clones, around nine tenths of them present only once. The sample here was peripheral blood, taken before any cancer treatment. Every receptor here comes from a man aged 40-75 years with stage I squamous cell lung carcinoma.

This sequence joins TRBV19 and TRBJ1-1, with a tentative D call TRBD1 (5 bases). The germline CDR1 and CDR2 sequences are LNHDA and SQIVND (reference sequence). The length of the CDR3 is 11 residues. Between the trimmed V and J ends, which lost 7 bases and 5 bases, there was a span of 8 bases. The CDR3 loop is CASNGGTEAFF. As DNA, the CDR3 is TGTGCCAGTAACGGGGGGACTGAAGCTTTCTTT.

DNA of the CDR3: TGTGCCAGCAGCTCTCCTCCTAGCGGGGGGGCCAATGAGCAGTTCTTC. This translates into CASSSPPSGGANEQFF. The V call is TRBV11-2, the J call TRBJ2-1; 12 bases agree with TRBD2. CDR1 is SGHAT and CDR2 is FQNNGV in the germline V gene. CDR3 length: 16 residues. V lost 4 bases to trimming and J lost 6 bases; unmatched junction nucleotides: 7. The full variable domain, rest sourced from reference TRBV11-2 and TRBJ2-1, is EAGVAQSPRYKIIEKRQSVAFWCNPISGHATLYWYQQILGQGPKLLIQFQNNGVVDDSQLPKDRFSAERLKGVDSTLKIQPAKLEDSAVYLCASSSPPSGGANEQFFGPGTRLTVL.

The V call is TRBV7-6, the J call TRBJ1-3; D is possibly TRBD1 (5 bases). The V gene lost 5 bases and the J gene lost 0 bases, with 20 bases spanning the gap. The germline CDR1 and CDR2 sequences are SGHVS and FNYEAQ. The CDR3 is 18 amino acids. Here the CDR3 DNA reads TGTGCCAGCAGCCCCATCCCAGGGAGATTTGACTCTGGAAACACCATATATTTT. Translating gives CASSPIPGRFDSGNTIYF.

This clone appeared a few times. The chain uses TRBV18 and TRBJ1-1; no reliable D call. CDR1 KGHSH and CDR2 LQKENI come from the germline V gene. V lost 3 bases to trimming and J lost 0 bases, with 8 bases between them. This CDR3 has 14 amino acids. The CDR3 region has the DNA TGTGCCAGCTCACCGGCAGCCATGAACACTGAAGCTTTCTTT. It encodes CASSPAAMNTEAFF.

The chain uses TRBV11-2 and TRBJ2-5; D gene uncertain. Germline values: CDR1 SGHAT, CDR2 FQNNGV. Trimming removed 3 bases from V and 4 bases from J, with 6 bases in between. This CDR3 contains 12 residues. In nucleotides, the CDR3 is TGTGCCAGCAGCTTTACCAGAGAGACCCAGTACTTC. It encodes CASSFTRETQYF.

The V call is TRBV20-1, the J call TRBJ1-1; TRBD1 matches at 8 bases. Germline CDR1 DFQATT, CDR2 SNEGSKA (reference sequence). The V segment lost 3 bases and the J segment 11 bases; nucleotides outside the gene matches: 5. CDR3 size: 11 residues. This CDR3 reads CSARATGVAFF. The CDR3 DNA is TGCAGTGCTAGGGCGACAGGGGTGGCTTTCTTT.

The chain couples TRBV9 to TRBJ2-3, with 13 nucleotides matching TRBD2. CDR1 SGDLS and CDR2 YYNGEE come from the germline V gene. Germline trimming cut 2 bases from V and 5 bases from J; bases unmatched to any gene: 5. The CDR3 sequence is 16 residues long. CDR3 sequence (DNA): TGTGCCAGCAGCGTCACTAGCGGGGGGGCCGGAGATACGCAGTATTTT. Residues: CASSVTSGGAGDTQYF.

The V and J genes are TRBV6-5 and TRBJ2-2; 7 bases map to TRBD1. The CDR3 has 14 amino acids. Germline CDR1 MNHEY, CDR2 SVGAGI. J lost 4 bases, V lost 7 bases, and 6 bases had no gene match. The CDR3 coding sequence is TGTGCCAGCACCACGACAGGGAGCACCGGGGAGCTGTTTTTT. Translated, it gives CASTTTGSTGELFF.

The chain employs TRBV6-5 and TRBJ1-1; D is possibly TRBD1 (5 bases). Germline V lookup: CDR1 MNHEY, CDR2 SVGAGI. The V and J ends lost 5 bases and 6 bases respectively, with 16 bases between them. The CDR3 is 14 residues long. In DNA form, the CDR3 reads TGTGCCAGCAGTATAGGGGCGGCTAACCCTGAAGCTTTCTTT. It yields the protein CASSIGAANPEAFF.

The J gene is TRBJ1-1, the V gene TRBV4-3, with 9 nucleotides matching TRBD1. Germline-derived CDR1 and CDR2 are LGHNA and YSLEER. The CDR3 totals 16 residues. Unmatched junction bases numbered 5, after V lost 1 base and J lost 2 bases. The CDR3, as DNA: TGCGCCAGCAGCCAAGTCCGGGACAGGGACAACACTGAAGCTTTCTTT. Its translation is CASSQVRDRDNTEAFF.

The table lists this clone with a few counts. The chain combines TRBV7-8 with TRBJ2-1; D is possibly TRBD2 (5 bases). The V gene's germline CDR1 is SGHVS and CDR2 FQNEAQ. Trimming left V 5 bases short and J 0 bases short, with 11 bases between. The CDR3 sequence is 15 residues long. The CDR3 bases are TGTGCCAGCAGCGAGGGCCTAATCTCCTACAATGAGCAGTTCTTC. Amino acid sequence: CASSEGLISYNEQFF.

By sample fraction, this clone is hyperexpanded. This CDR3 is also generated by other DNA sequences in the sample. The V and J genes are TRBV7-2 and TRBJ2-7, with 10 bases that match TRBD2. The CDR3 is 16 amino acids. The ends lost 2 bases at V and 1 base at J; junction bases unmatched: 5. Germline V CDR1 and CDR2: SGHTA, FQGNSA. The CDR3 DNA reads TGTGCCAGCAGCTTAATTATAGCGGGGGGTTCCTACGAGCAGTACTTC. Translating it yields CASSLIIAGGSYEQYF.

The J gene is TRBJ2-1, the V gene TRBV12-5; a weak D match, TRBD1 (7 bases). There are 14 residues in the CDR3. Trimming stripped 7 bases from V and 5 bases from J, with 15 bases between. The germline V gene encodes CDR1 LGHNT and CDR2 FRNRAP. CDR3 nucleotides: TGTGCTAGTGTCCAGGGGGGTCGTGACAATGAGCAGTTCTTC. This gives the protein CASVQGGRDNEQFF.

The DNA of the CDR3 is TGTGCCAGCAGCGGTACACAGAACACTGAAGCTTTCTTT. This encodes CASSGTQNTEAFF. The V call is TRBV11-2, the J call TRBJ1-1; D is uncertain. The CDR3 is 13 amino acids. Trimming took 5 bases from V and 1 from J, leaving 8 bases between them. CDR1 is SGHAT, CDR2 FQNNGV, per germline.